These T cell receptor beta chains were read from a single sample in a study of cytomegalovirus exposure and HLA in healthy donors. Clones were sequenced by immunoSEQ multiplex PCR, and TCRdb holds only the in-frame ones, with some missing. This sample has 57,000 or so clones, with roughly 91% found just once. The sequencing input was PBMCs. Receptor source: a woman between 25 and 40 years old in good health and CMV-seronegative. Both conserved end residues are part of each CDR3. D genes are given only for firm matches. The listing skips clone size in some rows; elsewhere it reads once, few, many or a size class.

d_gene	v_gene	len	j_gene	abundance	CDR3nt	CDR3aa
-	TRBV4-2	16	TRBJ2-2	-	TGTGCCAGCAGCCTCAGGTCCAGGTGGGACACCGGGGAGCTGTTTTTT	CASSLRSRWDTGELFF
TRBD2	TRBV5-4	17	TRBJ2-7	-	TGTGCCAGCAGCCAGGGACTAGCGGGAGGCGACCCCTACGAGCAGTACTTC	CASSQGLAGGDPYEQYF
TRBD2	TRBV6-1	13	TRBJ2-1	-	TGTGCCAGCGCGACTAGCGGATACAATGAGCAGTTCTTC	CASATSGYNEQFF
-	TRBV27	13	TRBJ2-7	-	TGTGCCAGCAGTTTATCTGGGGGGAACGAGCAGTACTTC	CASSLSGGNEQYF
-	TRBV4-2	15	TRBJ1-1	-	TGTGCCAGCAGCCAGGCGCAGGGTGCTTGGACTGAAGCTTTCTTT	CASSQAQGAWTEAFF
TRBD2	TRBV5-1	13	TRBJ2-7	-	TGCGCCAGCAGGACTAGCGGGACAGACGAGCAGTACTTC	CASRTSGTDEQYF
-	TRBV7-2	14	TRBJ2-7	-	TGTGCCAGCACCCAGGCAGGTCTTGTCTACGAGCAGTACTTC	CASTQAGLVYEQYF
TRBD2	TRBV7-9	14	TRBJ2-1	-	TGTGCCAGCACCGTACTAGCGGCCAGCAATGAGCAGTTCTTC	CASTVLAASNEQFF
TRBD1	TRBV28	16	TRBJ1-5	-	TGTGCCAGCAGCCCCCCGCGAGGGACAGGGTTTCAGCCCCAGCATTTT	CASSPPRGTGFQPQHF
-	TRBV28	14	TRBJ1-1	-	TGTGCCAGCAGTTTCTGGCAGACACACACTGAAGCTTTCTTT	CASSFWQTHTEAFF
TRBD2	TRBV4-2	22	TRBJ2-1	-	TGTGCCAGCAGCCCTCACCCCACCCCTCCGACTAGCGGCCTTAGCTCCTACAATGAGCAGTTCTTC	CASSPHPTPPTSGLSSYNEQFF
-	TRBV4-2	17	TRBJ2-7	-	TGTGCCAGCAGCCAAGATCCCCCACCACTGCAGGGGAGCGAGCAGTACTTC	CASSQDPPPLQGSEQYF
-	TRBV4-2	13	TRBJ1-1	-	TGTGCCAGCAGCCAAGTAGAACAGGGTGAAGCTTTCTTT	CASSQVEQGEAFF
-	TRBV4-1	14	TRBJ2-7	-	TGCGCCAGCAGCCTCCGCCAGGGCAGCTACGAGCAGTACTTC	CASSLRQGSYEQYF
TRBD1	TRBV9	17	TRBJ2-5	-	TGTGCCAGCAGCGTAGGGCTGGGAACAGGGGGCATAGAGACCCAGTACTTC	CASSVGLGTGGIETQYF
-	TRBV7-2	13	TRBJ2-7	-	TGTGCCAGCTCTACCCCTCCCACCTACGAGCAGTACTTC	CASSTPPTYEQYF
TRBD2	TRBV4-3	15	TRBJ2-7	once	TGCGCCAGCCTTCAAGGGAGGACTAGTATTGACGAGCAGTACTTC	CASLQGRTSIDEQYF
TRBD1	TRBV15	14	TRBJ1-2	-	TGTGCCACCAGCGGGGACAGGGAGCTTGATGGCTACACCTTC	CATSGDRELDGYTF